Below, 10 T cell receptor beta chains from the same sample are listed, as sequenced in a study of cytomegalovirus exposure and HLA in healthy donors. PCR used 60 Vbeta primers and 13 Jbeta primers. Assay: immunoSEQ multiplex PCR; the TCRdb copy retains only in-frame clones and omits some. This sample yields 150,000 or so clones, of which over 60% are seen a single time; around 15% belongs to the top ten. The material sequenced was PBMCs. Receptor source: a man between 45 and 60 years old in good health and CMV-seropositive.

This clone was counted once. J is TRBJ1-2 and V is TRBV29-1, with TRBD1 identical over 9 bases. Germline V gives CDR1 SQVTM, CDR2 ANQGSEA. The CDR3 has 13 amino acids. V was pared by 6 bases and J by 2 bases, with 4 bases of the junction left unmatched. In DNA form, the CDR3 reads TGCAGCGTGGGGACAGGGACAAACTATGGCTACACCTTC. Translated: CSVGTGTNYGYTF.

To note about this clone: This specimen includes other DNA sequences encoding the same CDR3. The gene calls are TRBV7-9 and TRBJ1-2; 8 bases are shared with TRBD1. The V segment lost 1 base and the J segment 2 bases; nucleotides outside the gene matches: 0. Germline CDR1 and CDR2: SEHNR and FQNEAQ (reference sequence). CDR3 length: 14 amino acids. The CDR3 loop is CASSLGQGNYGYTF. CDR3 nucleotides: TGTGCCAGCAGCTTAGGACAGGGGAACTATGGCTACACCTTC. The whole variable domain, remainder taken from reference TRBV7-9 and TRBJ1-2, is DTGVSQNPRHKITKRGQNVTFRCDPISEHNRLYWYRQTLGQGPEFLTYFQNEAQLEKSRLLSDRFSAERPKGSFSTLEIQRTEQGDSAMYLCASSLGQGNYGYTFGSGTRLTVV.

The genes are TRBV18 and TRBJ2-3; D ambiguous. CDR1 and CDR2 (germline): KGHSH, LQKENI. This CDR3 has 14 residues. The V and J ends lost 5 bases and 2 bases respectively, with 11 bases between them. CDR3: CASSKPLDTDTQYF. The CDR3 DNA reads as TGTGCCAGCTCAAAGCCCTTAGACACAGATACGCAGTATTTT.

The rearrangement links TRBV28 to TRBJ1-5; D remains unclear. This CDR3 is built from 11 residues. V lost 7 bases and J 5 bases, leaving 6 bases between the germline ends. CDR1 is MDHEN and CDR2 is SYDVKM in the germline V gene. The CDR3 DNA reads TGTGCCAGCAAGAGGGATCAGCCCCAGCATTTT. It codes for CASKRDQPQHF.

V and J are TRBV15 and TRBJ1-5, with D uncertain. The CDR3 contains 16 residues. Trimming removed 0 bases at V and 7 bases at J, with 16 bases between. Looked up from germline, CDR1 is LNHNV and CDR2 is YYDKDF (reference sequence). DNA of the CDR3: TGTGCCACCAGCAGAGATCAAGGGTATTCGGGGCAGCCCCAGCATTTT. Protein sequence: CATSRDQGYSGQPQHF.

J is TRBJ1-3 and V is TRBV9; D is ambiguous. Trimming took off 0 bases at V and 3 bases at J, with 13 bases between the two ends. CDR1 and CDR2 from the germline V gene are SGDLS and YYNGEE. This CDR3 is built from 16 residues. CDR3 bases: TGTGCCAGCAGCGTAGAGGCGGGGTTATTTGGAAACACCATATATTTT. Residues: CASSVEAGLFGNTIYF.

This chain joins TRBV10-3 and TRBJ2-2, with a weak D call TRBD1 (5 bases). This CDR3 contains 15 residues. Germline loops: CDR1 ENHRY, CDR2 SYGVKD. V shed 6 bases and J shed 2 bases, with 13 bases lying between them. CDR3 DNA sequence: TGTGCCATCAGCCCCCAGCAGGGAAACACCGGGGAGCTGTTTTTT. It specifies CAISPQQGNTGELFF.

This clone was recorded only once. The gene calls are TRBV28 and TRBJ2-6; a possible D gene is TRBD1 (6 bases). The CDR3 sequence is 18 residues long. The V end lost 3 bases, the J end lost 0 bases, and 15 bases lay between the germline ends. Germline V gene data show CDR1 as MDHEN and CDR2 as SYDVKM. The CDR3: CASSFQPRGSSGANVLTF. DNA for the CDR3: TGTGCCAGCAGTTTCCAACCCAGGGGAAGCTCTGGGGCCAACGTCCTGACTTTC.

The rearrangement joins TRBV7-6 to TRBJ1-1; possibly TRBD1 for D (6 bases). The V and J ends lost 5 bases and 0 bases respectively, with 13 bases between them. Looked up from germline, CDR1 is SGHVS and CDR2 is FNYEAQ. The CDR3 totals 15 residues. CDR3 residues: CASSPLTGLNTEAFF. In DNA, the CDR3 is TGTGCCAGCAGCCCCTTGACAGGACTGAACACTGAAGCTTTCTTT.

The chain combines TRBV10-2 with TRBJ1-6, with D possibly TRBD1 on 5 matching bases. Germline V lookup: CDR1 WSHSY, CDR2 SAAADI. V lost 6 bases to trimming and J lost 2 bases, with 17 bases between them. CDR3 length: 17 residues. The CDR3 loop reads CASRAGGLGTYNSPLHF. CDR3 DNA: TGCGCCAGCAGGGCCGGGGGATTAGGAACCTATAATTCACCCCTCCACTTT.